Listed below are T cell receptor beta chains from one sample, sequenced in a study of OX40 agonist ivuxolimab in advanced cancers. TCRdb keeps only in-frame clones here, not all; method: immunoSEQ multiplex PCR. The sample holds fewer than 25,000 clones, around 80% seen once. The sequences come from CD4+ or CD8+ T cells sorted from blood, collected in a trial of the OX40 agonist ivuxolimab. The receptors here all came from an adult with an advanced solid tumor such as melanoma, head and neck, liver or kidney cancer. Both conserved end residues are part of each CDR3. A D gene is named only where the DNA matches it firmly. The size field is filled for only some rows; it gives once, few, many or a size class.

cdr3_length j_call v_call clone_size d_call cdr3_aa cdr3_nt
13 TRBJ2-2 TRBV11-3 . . CASSLGGNGELFF TGTGCCAGCAGCTTAGGGGGGAACGGGGAGCTGTTTTTT
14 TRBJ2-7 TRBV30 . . CAWRQRRGREEQYF TGTGCCTGGAGGCAGCGAAGGGGCCGCGAGGAGCAGTACTTC
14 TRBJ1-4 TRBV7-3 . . CASSIHSTNEKLFF TGTGCCAGCAGCATACACTCAACTAATGAAAAACTGTTTTTT
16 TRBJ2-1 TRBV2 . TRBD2 CASSEGYSGGGYEQFF TGTGCCAGCAGTGAAGGTTATAGCGGGGGCGGCTATGAGCAGTTCTTC
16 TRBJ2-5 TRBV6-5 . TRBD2 CASSYFPGGVQETQYF TGTGCCAGCAGTTACTTTCCCGGGGGGGTCCAAGAGACCCAGTACTTC
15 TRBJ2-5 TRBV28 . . CASSSSADSSETQYF TGTGCCAGCAGTTCCAGCGCGGACAGTTCAGAGACCCAGTACTTC
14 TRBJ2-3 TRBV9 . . CASSVDSFTDTQYF TGTGCCAGCAGCGTCGACAGCTTCACAGATACGCAGTATTTT
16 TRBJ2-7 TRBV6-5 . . CASSYGIPVGSYEQYF TGTGCCAGCAGTTACGGCATTCCTGTGGGCTCCTACGAGCAGTACTTC
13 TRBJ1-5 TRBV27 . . CASSAAATQPQHF TGTGCCAGCAGTGCCGCAGCAACCCAGCCCCAGCATTTT
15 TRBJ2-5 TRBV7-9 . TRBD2 CASSPPAGGQETQYF TGTGCCAGCAGCCCCCCGGCGGGGGGCCAAGAGACCCAGTACTTC
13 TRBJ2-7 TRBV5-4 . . CASSLGGGNEQYF TGTGCCAGCAGCTTGGGGGGTGGGAACGAGCAGTACTTC
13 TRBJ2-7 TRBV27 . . CASSIQGFGEQYF TGTGCCAGTAGTATTCAAGGGTTCGGCGAGCAGTACTTC
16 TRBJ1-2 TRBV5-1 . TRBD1 CASSSSGTGGNYGYTF TGCGCCAGCAGCTCTTCCGGGACAGGGGGTAACTATGGCTACACCTTC
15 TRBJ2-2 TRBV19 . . CASSIGTPNTGELFF TGTGCCAGTAGTATAGGGACACCGAACACCGGGGAGCTGTTTTTT
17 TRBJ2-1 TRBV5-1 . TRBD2 CASSKMTSGRDYNEQFF TGCGCCAGCAGTAAAATGACTAGCGGGAGGGACTACAATGAGCAGTTCTTC
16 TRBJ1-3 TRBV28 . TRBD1 CASTPWQGETGNTIYF TGTGCCAGCACCCCATGGCAGGGGGAAACTGGAAACACCATATATTTT
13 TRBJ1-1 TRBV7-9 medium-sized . CASSLALGPAAFF TGTGCCAGCAGCTTAGCGCTCGGCCCCGCAGCTTTCTTT